The 30 T cell receptor beta chains below come from one sample, sequenced in a study of blood T cell repertoires in COVID-19. Clones were read by immunoSEQ multiplex PCR, and TCRdb kept only the in-frame ones, dropping some. This table has 200,000 to 250,000 clones, 83% appearing once. The sequenced sample was peripheral blood. The receptor set was obtained from an older woman with active or convalescent COVID-19.

The chain uses TRBV27 and TRBJ2-7, with TRBD2 matching 10 bases. Germline CDR1 and CDR2: MNHEY and SMNVEV (reference sequence). The CDR3 length is 13 residues. Unmatched junction bases numbered 5, after V lost 10 bases and J lost 2 bases. This CDR3 is CATRTSGAYEQYF. The DNA of the CDR3 is TGTGCCACCCGGACTAGCGGCGCCTACGAGCAGTACTTC.

Only one count was recorded for this clone. V gene TRBV9 combines with J gene TRBJ1-1, with TRBD1 as a possible D gene (6 bases). Germline V gene data show CDR1 as SGDLS and CDR2 as YYNGEE. Trimming pared 0 bases from V and 2 bases from J, leaving 11 bases between. The CDR3 spans 15 residues. Here the CDR3 DNA reads TGTGCCAGCAGCGTAGCGGGCGGGGGCAACACTGAAGCTTTCTTT. Translating gives CASSVAGGGNTEAFF.

The chain has TRBV4-3 and TRBJ1-5, with 7 bases fitting TRBD1. Per the germline V gene, CDR1 is LGHNA and CDR2 is YSLEER. CDR3 length: 17 residues. Trimming took 0 bases from V and 5 from J; bases not matched to a gene: 10. The DNA of the CDR3 is TGCGCCAGCAGCCAAGAAGTGCACAGGGGATGGGATCAGCCCCAGCATTTT. It yields the protein CASSQEVHRGWDQPQHF.

The rearrangement joins TRBV5-4 to TRBJ1-1; TRBD1 matches at 8 bases. CDR3 size: 13 residues. Germline-derived CDR1 and CDR2 are SGHNT and YYREEE (reference sequence). J was trimmed by 4 bases and V by 5 bases; bases with no gene match: 4. As DNA, the CDR3 is TGTGCCAGCAGGTCACAGGGGGGCACTGAAGCTTTCTTT. Its translation: CASRSQGGTEAFF.

This chain connects TRBV19 to TRBJ2-5, with 9 bases identical to TRBD1. V shed 5 bases, J shed 5 bases, and the junction held 6 bases outside the gene matches. This CDR3 comprises 14 residues. The germline CDR1 and CDR2 sequences are LNHDA and SQIVND (reference sequence). CDR3 nucleotide sequence: TGTGCCAGTAGTTTTGACAGGGGGACCGAGACCCAGTACTTC. It is translated as CASSFDRGTETQYF.

This chain joins TRBV5-1 and TRBJ2-3, with 7 positions matching TRBD2. CDR1 is SGHRS and CDR2 is YFSETQ in the germline V gene. This CDR3 contains 14 residues. V gave up 4 bases and J gave up 2 bases; unmatched junction bases: 4. CDR3: CASSTGGYTDTQYF. The CDR3 DNA is TGCGCCAGCAGCACCGGGGGGTACACAGATACGCAGTATTTT. The full variable domain, with the rest looked up from reference TRBV5-1 and TRBJ2-3, is KAGVTQTPRYLIKTRGQQVTLSCSPISGHRSVSWYQQTPGQGLQFLFEYFSETQRNKGNFPGRFSGRQFSNSRSEMNVSTLELGDSALYLCASSTGGYTDTQYFGPGTRLTVL.

The chain recombines TRBV5-1 with TRBJ1-5; possible D gene TRBD1, 5 bases. CDR1 is SGHRS, CDR2 YFSETQ, per germline. The length of the CDR3 is 15 residues. Trimming took off 0 bases at V and 5 bases at J, with 12 bases between the two ends. DNA of the CDR3: TGCGCCAGCAGCTTGGAGGCAGGGCTTGATCAGCCCCAGCATTTT. It is translated as CASSLEAGLDQPQHF.

The chain combines TRBV27 with TRBJ2-6; perhaps TRBD1 as D (5 bases). V lost 6 bases, J lost 0 bases, and 15 bases lay in between. The CDR3 contains 17 residues. Germline V gene sequence: CDR1 MNHEY, CDR2 SMNVEV (reference sequence). The CDR3 is CASSPIDSDSGANVLTF. CDR3 nucleotide sequence: TGTGCCAGCAGCCCCATTGACAGTGACTCTGGGGCCAACGTCCTGACTTTC.

The chain links TRBV2 to TRBJ2-7; possibly TRBD2 for D (5 bases). V gave up 7 bases and J gave up 5 bases, with 12 bases separating them. This CDR3 region has 12 residues. The germline CDR1 and CDR2 sequences are SNHLY and FYNNEI. The CDR3 DNA reads TGTGCCAGCAACGGAGGTCCGGACGAGCAGTACTTC. Translation: CASNGGPDEQYF.

A single count supports this clone. V usage is TRBV7-2 and J usage is TRBJ2-7, with 7 bases lining up with TRBD1. Germline values: CDR1 SGHTA, CDR2 FQGNSA. This CDR3 spans 14 amino acids. After removal of 5 bases from V and 2 bases from J, the junction contained 6 bases not matched to a gene. CDR3 nucleotide sequence: TGTGCCAGCAGCACACACAGGGGAACCTACGAGCAGTACTTC. Its protein product is CASSTHRGTYEQYF. The full variable domain, completed using reference TRBV7-2 and TRBJ2-7, is GAGVSQSPSNKVTEKGKDVELRCDPISGHTALYWYRQSLGQGLEFLIYFQGNSAPDKSGLPSDRFSAERTGGSVSTLTIQRTQQEDSAVYLCASSTHRGTYEQYFGPGTRLTVT.

The chain has TRBV2 and TRBJ1-1, with D possibly being TRBD1 (6 bases). This CDR3 spans 14 amino acids. Germline CDR1 SNHLY, CDR2 FYNNEI. The V end lost 5 bases, the J end lost 3 bases, and 13 bases lay between the germline ends. CDR3 amino acids: CASSKGGAHTEAFF. The CDR3 region has the DNA TGTGCCAGCAGTAAGGGGGGGGCGCACACTGAAGCTTTCTTT.

Ten or more counts support this clone. The CDR3 region is CASGVSAQYF. DNA of the CDR3: TGTGCCAGTGGAGTTTCCGCGCAGTATTTT. The chain has TRBV9 and TRBJ2-3; D is uncertain. Germline assignment: CDR1 SGDLS and CDR2 YYNGEE. CDR3 length: 10 residues. Trimming removed 8 bases from V and 10 bases from J, with 11 bases in between.

V gene TRBV3-1 (or the pseudogene TRBV3-2) combines with J gene TRBJ1-1; unclear D gene. CDR1 is LGHDT and CDR2 is YNNKEL in the germline V gene (reference sequence). There are 14 residues in the CDR3. V shed 0 bases and J shed 10 bases, with 15 bases lying between them. Here the CDR3 DNA reads TGTGCCAGCAGCCAAGATTTCGAGGGTCGGGGAGCTTTCTTT. The encoded protein is CASSQDFEGRGAFF.

J is TRBJ1-1 and V is TRBV6-5; tentatively, D is TRBD1 (5 bases). The CDR3 is made up of 14 amino acids. Germline loops: CDR1 MNHEY, CDR2 SVGAGI. Trimming cost V 6 bases and J 6 bases, with 17 bases left between them. The CDR3 spells CASSDLTGGPEAFF. The DNA of the CDR3 is TGTGCCAGCAGCGACCTGACCGGGGGACCTGAAGCTTTCTTT.

This sequence joins TRBV6-5 and TRBJ1-2, with D possibly matching TRBD1 (6 bases). The CDR3 spans 14 residues. Germline values: CDR1 MNHEY, CDR2 SVGAGI. V was pared by 5 bases and J by 3 bases, with 13 bases between. The CDR3 DNA reads TGTGCCAGCAGTCTCCGGACAGTCGACTATGGCTACACCTTC. This encodes CASSLRTVDYGYTF.

The CDR3 DNA reads TGTGCCAGCTCACCACCAGGGGCAAATGGAAACACCATATATTTT. This translates into CASSPPGANGNTIYF. This sequence joins TRBV18 and TRBJ1-3, with a possible D match to TRBD1 (5 bases). From germline, CDR1 is KGHSH and CDR2 LQKENI. The ends were cut back, 0 bases at V and 3 bases at J, with 9 bases in the middle. The CDR3 is made up of 15 amino acids.

This clone was observed a single time. J is TRBJ2-3 and V is TRBV7-2; 7 bases fit TRBD1. V gave up 5 bases and J gave up 1 base; unmatched junction bases: 12. This CDR3 comprises 17 residues. The germline V gene encodes CDR1 SGHTA and CDR2 FQGNSA. CDR3 sequence reads: CASSQHSGQAGTDTQYF. The CDR3 DNA is TGTGCCAGCAGCCAACACTCCGGACAGGCAGGCACAGATACGCAGTATTTT.

The chain joins TRBV19 to TRBJ1-3; 9 bases agree with TRBD1. This CDR3 contains 15 residues. The V and J ends lost 5 bases and 2 bases, in that order; junction bases with no gene match: 4. Germline V gives CDR1 LNHDA, CDR2 SQIVND (reference sequence). CDR3 DNA sequence: TGTGCCAGTAGTTTACAGGGGGCGGCTGGAAACACCATATATTTT. It codes for CASSLQGAAGNTIYF.

This chain joins TRBV28 and TRBJ1-2, with D possibly TRBD1 on 5 matching bases. Trimming stripped 4 bases from V and 4 bases from J, with 34 bases between. CDR3 length: 21 amino acids. Germline CDR1 and CDR2: MDHEN and SYDVKM. For the CDR3, the DNA is TGTGCCAGCAGTTCTCGGCGTTGGCTCCAGGGCTCCAGGTACTCCCTCTATGGCTACACCTTC. Amino acid sequence: CASSSRRWLQGSRYSLYGYTF.

The rearrangement joins TRBV6-2 or TRBV6-3 to TRBJ1-6; D is unclear. The V end lost 2 bases, the J end lost 14 bases, and 10 bases lay between the germline ends. This CDR3 spans 12 amino acids. Germline V CDR1 and CDR2: MNHEY, SVGEGT. CDR3 sequence: CASSYPSSALHF. Written as DNA, the CDR3 is TGTGCCAGCAGTTACCCCTCCAGCGCCCTCCACTTT.

The gene calls are TRBV7-8 and TRBJ2-3; tentative D call: TRBD2 (6 bases). Germline assignment: CDR1 SGHVS and CDR2 FQNEAQ. The V end was cut by 2 bases, the J end by 1 base, with 13 bases between. The CDR3 runs 16 residues. Written as DNA, the CDR3 is TGTGCCAGCAGCTTATGGGGGACTCAAGGCACAGATACGCAGTATTTT. It specifies CASSLWGTQGTDTQYF.

This chain uses TRBV7-6 with TRBJ1-4; 8 bases match TRBD1. CDR1 and CDR2 from the germline V gene are SGHVS and FNYEAQ. The CDR3 has 15 amino acids. V gave up 5 bases and J gave up 8 bases; unmatched junction bases: 10. The CDR3 region has the DNA TGTGCCAGCAGCACAAAAACAGGGGGGTCGGAAAAACTGTTTTTT. This codes for CASSTKTGGSEKLFF.

This clone was observed once. This chain links TRBV12-3 or TRBV12-4 with TRBJ2-5; no firm D call. The CDR3 runs 11 residues. Trimming took 4 bases from V and 4 from J, leaving 4 bases between them. CDR3 DNA: TGTGCCAGCAGTTGGAGAGAGACCCAGTACTTC. Amino acid sequence: CASSWRETQYF.

Only a few counts were recorded for this clone. The chain joins TRBV20-1 to TRBJ1-4; no clear D. Trimming shortened V by 3 bases and J by 1 base, and 6 bases separated the two germline ends. From germline, CDR1 is DFQATT and CDR2 SNEGSKA (reference sequence). The CDR3 runs 13 residues. The CDR3: CSASLRTNEKLFF. Here the CDR3 DNA reads TGCAGTGCTAGTCTAAGAACTAATGAAAAACTGTTTTTT.

The chain has TRBV18 and TRBJ1-4; 7 bases map to TRBD1. CDR3 length equals 14 residues. Trimming took 6 bases from V and 5 from J; bases not matched to a gene: 6. Germline CDR1 and CDR2: KGHSH and LQKENI. This chain's CDR3 is CASSGDRLNEKLFF. The CDR3, as DNA: TGTGCCAGCTCCGGGGACAGACTGAATGAAAAACTGTTTTTT.

The genes are TRBV19 and TRBJ2-3; 10 positions agree with TRBD2. The germline CDR1 and CDR2 sequences are LNHDA and SQIVND (reference sequence). V shed 7 bases, J shed 6 bases, and the junction held 4 bases outside the gene matches. This CDR3 has 13 residues. CDR3 DNA: TGTGCCAGTATCTTTAGCGGGGGGGATACGCAGTATTTT. It is translated as CASIFSGGDTQYF.

The chain employs TRBV10-3 and TRBJ2-3; TRBD1 might be the D (5 bases). The V gene's germline CDR1 is ENHRY and CDR2 SYGVKD. This CDR3 has 18 amino acids. The V and J ends lost 3 bases and 0 bases respectively, with 19 bases between them. This chain's CDR3 is CAISDRTSRFLSTDTQYF. The CDR3 DNA is TGTGCCATCAGTGACAGGACATCAAGGTTCCTGAGCACAGATACGCAGTATTTT.

V is TRBV6-5 and J is TRBJ1-4, with D hard to call. CDR1 and CDR2 from the germline V gene are MNHEY and SVGAGI. This CDR3 has 14 amino acids. The V end was cut by 5 bases, the J end by 5 bases, with 12 bases between. The chain's CDR3 is CASSTRSQNEKLFF. The CDR3 coding sequence is TGTGCCAGCAGTACCCGTTCACAGAATGAAAAACTGTTTTTT.

The chain carries TRBV28 and TRBJ2-2, with 8 bases fitting TRBD1. CDR1 is MDHEN, CDR2 SYDVKM, per germline. The CDR3 has 15 amino acids. The trim removed 8 bases at V and 1 base at J, leaving 6 bases unmatched. The CDR3 protein is CASCTGGLNTGELFF. CDR3 sequence (DNA): TGTGCCAGCTGTACAGGGGGATTGAACACCGGGGAGCTGTTTTTT.

This clone was seen only a few times. The CDR3 DNA is TGTGCCAGCAGCCAAGTCGAAGCGGGGGAGCAGTTCTTC. Translating gives CASSQVEAGEQFF. The chain is built from TRBV4-2 and TRBJ2-1; 7 nucleotides match TRBD2. V lost 1 base and J lost 10; bases outside the gene matches: 4. The CDR3 runs to 13 residues. Germline V gene sequence: CDR1 LGHNA, CDR2 YNFKEQ.